These T cell receptor beta chains were read from a single sample in a study of T cells expressing NK-cell markers. TCRdb re-called the 5' RACE reads; every CDR3 protein appears as one record, without DNA. With 500,000 or so distinct CDR3 sequences in the sample, the ten largest clones hold approximately 3.5%. The sequencing input was blood T cells: a sorted CD56 or NKG2C T cell subset, CD4+ or CD8+ T cells, or bulk PBMC T cells (not recorded which). The receptor set was obtained from a man aged 18-30 years in good health. Both conserved end residues are part of each CDR3. The order of the fields is V gene, J gene, CDR3 protein.

>TRBV12-3/TRBV12-4|TRBJ2-1
CASSRKTSGTNEQFF
>TRBV5-1|TRBJ1-5
CASSLDGTSNQPQHF
>TRBV12-3/TRBV12-4|TRBJ2-7
CASSWVRKTYEQYF
>TRBV20-1|TRBJ2-3
CSGRESGTYTDTQYF
>TRBV28|TRBJ1-4
CASSFSRKLFF
>TRBV5-1|TRBJ2-2
CASSLGGIFGESTGELFF
>TRBV5-6|TRBJ2-6
CASSPGTGNSGANVLTF
>TRBV4-1|TRBJ2-1
CASSQDTIASEQFF
>TRBV7-2|TRBJ2-7
CASSLISEYSYEQYF
>TRBV20-1|TRBJ2-1
CSARRMEGLAPYNEQFF
>TRBV7-8|TRBJ2-7
CASSSSYGLEQYF
>TRBV28|TRBJ2-6
CASSFQGYESGANVLTF
>TRBV18|TRBJ2-7
CASSPRSRPEQYF
>TRBV7-6|TRBJ2-2
CASSPRAVTGELFF
>TRBV7-9|TRBJ2-7
CASSTGLRQYEQYF
>TRBV5-1|TRBJ2-2
CASTAGAGTGELFF
>TRBV29-1|TRBJ2-3
CSADVGPDRTDTQYF
>TRBV10-3|TRBJ1-2
CAISDRLRTGAYGYTF
>TRBV12-3/TRBV12-4|TRBJ1-5
CASSDMNQPQHF
>TRBV12-3/TRBV12-4|TRBJ2-7
CASSLKGRSNYEQYF
>TRBV12-3/TRBV12-4|TRBJ1-6
CASSRGVGRYNSPLHF
>TRBV2|TRBJ2-7
CASSPGQPSRLEQYF
>TRBV6-1|TRBJ1-5
CASREGSGSQPQHF
>TRBV12-5|TRBJ1-5
CASGLFPEGEHQPQHF
>TRBV20-1|TRBJ2-1
CSTLRDRAHEQFF
>TRBV10-3|TRBJ1-1
CAISGGTEAFF
>TRBV7-9|TRBJ2-1
CASSDDSGLALGEQFF
>TRBV5-1|TRBJ2-7
CASNSGYEQYF
>TRBV7-8|TRBJ2-1
CASSKSLDLKWFF
>TRBV4-1|TRBJ2-2
CASSQDTAEGGGELFF
>TRBV20-1|TRBJ2-3
CSARGRQGYRDTQYF